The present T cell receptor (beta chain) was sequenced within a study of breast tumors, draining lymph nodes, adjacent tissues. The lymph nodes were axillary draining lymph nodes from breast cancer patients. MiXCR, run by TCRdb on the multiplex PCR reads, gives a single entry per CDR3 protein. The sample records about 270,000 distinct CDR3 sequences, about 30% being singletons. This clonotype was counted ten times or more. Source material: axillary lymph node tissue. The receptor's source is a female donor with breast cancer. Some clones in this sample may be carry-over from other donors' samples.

CDR3 residues: CASSPPGSPTTYNEQFF. CDR3 nucleotide sequence: TGTGCCAGCAGCCCCCCCGGGTCTCCTACTACCTACAATGAGCAGTTCTTC. The chain recombines TRBV7-9 with TRBJ2-1; D remains ambiguous. Deletions cut 5 bases from V and 2 bases from J, with 19 bases between. Germline V gene data show CDR1 as SEHNR and CDR2 as FQNEAQ (reference sequence). The CDR3 sequence is 17 residues long.